The present entry profiles one T cell receptor beta chain with its context. Its cognate antigen is unknown. TCRdb's table, derived via immunoSEQ multiplex PCR, lists solely in-frame clones and lacks some. The data show 100,000 to 150,000 clones, around nine tenths seen once. The record originates from a study of PD-1 blockade in mismatch repair-deficient tumors. Findings and caveats of the study: After pembrolizumab, tumor-resident clones rose rapidly, then generally contracted before radiologic responses.

Three pembrolizumab responders had their TCRs sequenced. The CDR3 contains 16 residues. Looked up from germline, CDR1 is MNHNY and CDR2 is SVGAGI (reference sequence). Trimming removed 1 base from V and 6 bases from J, with 16 bases in between. The chain couples TRBV6-6 to TRBJ1-5; TRBD1 might be the D (6 bases). The TCR sequence derives from an adult with mismatch repair-deficient cancer. The input for sequencing was peripheral blood, taken just under 74 weeks after starting pembrolizumab. CDR3 region: CASSYYPGARGQPQHF. CDR3 DNA sequence: TGTGCCAGCAGTTACTATCCAGGGGCAAGGGGTCAGCCCCAGCATTTT.